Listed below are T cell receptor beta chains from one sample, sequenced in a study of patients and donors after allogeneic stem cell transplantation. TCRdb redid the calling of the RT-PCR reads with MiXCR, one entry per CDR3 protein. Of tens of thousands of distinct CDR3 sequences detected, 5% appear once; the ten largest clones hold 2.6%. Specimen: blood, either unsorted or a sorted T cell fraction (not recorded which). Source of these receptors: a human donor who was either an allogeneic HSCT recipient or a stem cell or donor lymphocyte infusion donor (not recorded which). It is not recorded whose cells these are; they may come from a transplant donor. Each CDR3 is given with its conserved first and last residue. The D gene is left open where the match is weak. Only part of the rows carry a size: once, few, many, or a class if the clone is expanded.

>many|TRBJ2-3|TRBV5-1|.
TGCGCCAGCAGTTTCGAAGCAGATACGCAGTATTTT
CASSFEADTQYF
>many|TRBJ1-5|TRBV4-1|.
TGCGCCAGCAGCCCGCTAGGGTTGGGCAATCAGCCCCAGCATTTT
CASSPLGLGNQPQHF
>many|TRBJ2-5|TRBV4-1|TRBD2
TGCGCCAGCAGCCAAGGGGGACTACAAGAGACCCAGTACTTC
CASSQGGLQETQYF
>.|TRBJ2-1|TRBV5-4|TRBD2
TGTGCCAGCAGGAAGGCGGGACTAGCGGACTCCTACAATGAGCAGTTCTTC
CASRKAGLADSYNEQFF
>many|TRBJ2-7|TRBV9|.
TGTGCCAGCAGCGTAGCTTTAGGCGAGCAGTACTTC
CASSVALGEQYF
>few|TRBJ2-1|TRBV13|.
TGTGCCAGCAGCTTAAGTGGATGGGGGGGGGCCAATGAGCAGTTCTTC
CASSLSGWGGANEQFF
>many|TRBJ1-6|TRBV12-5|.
TGTGCTAGTGGCTTTGCCGAGGATTCACCCCTCCACTTT
CASGFAEDSPLHF
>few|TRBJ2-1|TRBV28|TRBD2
TGTGCCAGCAGTTTGACTAGCGGGAGGCACAATGAGCAGTTCTTC
CASSLTSGRHNEQFF
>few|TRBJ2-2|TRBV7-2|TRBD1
TGTGCCAGCAGCTTAGCCTGGACAGGGGGCACCGGGGAGCTGTTTTTT
CASSLAWTGGTGELFF
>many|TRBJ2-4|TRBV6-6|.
TGTGCCAGCAGTTACGGCGACCGGCTCCAGTACTTC
CASSYGDRLQYF
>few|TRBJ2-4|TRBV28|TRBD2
TGTGCCAGCAGTCCAGGGACTAGCGGGAGGCTGATCGGCAAAAACATTCAGTACTTC
CASSPGTSGRLIGKNIQYF
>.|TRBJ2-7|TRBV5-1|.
TGCGCCAGCAGCAGTCAGGGGACCGAGCAGTACTTC
CASSSQGTEQYF
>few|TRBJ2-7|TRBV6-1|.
TGTGCCAGTTCCCGGGGCAGGGGGGAAACTTACGAGCAGTACTTC
CASSRGRGETYEQYF
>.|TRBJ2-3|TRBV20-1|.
TGCAGTGCTAGAGGCGACCTGACAGATACGCAGTATTTT
CSARGDLTDTQYF
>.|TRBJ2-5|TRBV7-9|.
TGTGCCAGCAGCTCCCAGGGGGGGAATGGAGAGACCCAGTACTTC
CASSSQGGNGETQYF
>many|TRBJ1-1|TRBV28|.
TGTGCCAGCAGCCCCGTTGGACTTAGGAACACTGAAGCTTTCTTT
CASSPVGLRNTEAFF
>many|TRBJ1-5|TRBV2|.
TGTGCCAGCAGTGAAGCCGTCAATCAGCCCCAGCATTTT
CASSEAVNQPQHF
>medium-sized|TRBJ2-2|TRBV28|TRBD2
TGTGCCAGCAGTTTATATTGGCCCAGCGGGAGCACAGGCGGGGAGCTGTTTTTT
CASSLYWPSGSTGGELFF
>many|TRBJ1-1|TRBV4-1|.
TGCGCCAGCAGCCCCGGTACACAGCTCACTGAAGCTTTCTTT
CASSPGTQLTEAFF
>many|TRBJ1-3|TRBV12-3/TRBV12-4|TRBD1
TGTGCCAGCAGTGCCCAGGGGGCTCTTGGAAACACCATATATTTT
CASSAQGALGNTIYF
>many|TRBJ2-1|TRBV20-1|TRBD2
TGCAGTGCCCCACGGGCGGGAGATGGGTCATCGGAGCAGTTCTTC
CSAPRAGDGSSEQFF
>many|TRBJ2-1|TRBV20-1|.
TGCAGTGCTAGACCGCTTAACAGGGGAGGGAACGGGAATGAGCAGTTCTTC
CSARPLNRGGNGNEQFF
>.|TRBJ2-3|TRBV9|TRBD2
TGTGCCAGCAGCAAAACAGCGGGGGGCCTTCATACGCAGTATTTT
CASSKTAGGLHTQYF
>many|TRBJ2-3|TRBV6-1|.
TGTGCCAGCAAAGTCCCAGGGGAAGATACGCAGTATTTT
CASKVPGEDTQYF
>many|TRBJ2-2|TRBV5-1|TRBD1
TGCGCCAGCAGCGGGACAGACTATCGTGACACCGGGGAGCTGTTTTTT
CASSGTDYRDTGELFF
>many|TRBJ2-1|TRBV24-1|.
TGTGCCACCAGTGATTCACAGGGTTACAATGAGCAGTTCTTC
CATSDSQGYNEQFF
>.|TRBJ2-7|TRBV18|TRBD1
TGTGCCAGCTCACCATCTCAGCAGGGGGCGTCCTACGAGCAGTACTTC
CASSPSQQGASYEQYF
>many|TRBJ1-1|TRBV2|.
TGTGCCACCAAACGTTCGGAGGCTTTGAACACTGAAGCTTTCTTT
CATKRSEALNTEAFF
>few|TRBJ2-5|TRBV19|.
TGTGCCAGTAGTGCCCCTGGGAGGCCAGAGACCCAGTACTTC
CASSAPGRPETQYF
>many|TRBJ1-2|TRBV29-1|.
TGCAGCGTTATACAGGTCGGGGGCTACACCTTC
CSVIQVGGYTF
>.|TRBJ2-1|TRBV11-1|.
TGTGCCAGCAGCCCCTTGGGGACCACCGGGGGGCAGTTCTTC
CASSPLGTTGGQFF
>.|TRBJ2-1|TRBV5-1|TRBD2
TGCGCCAGCAGCTTTAGCGGGAGGAAGAATGAGCAGTTCTTC
CASSFSGRKNEQFF
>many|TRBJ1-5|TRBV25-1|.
TGTGCCAGCAGTGAATTCCCGCCAGCCCCCGGGGCACAGCCCCAGCATTTT
CASSEFPPAPGAQPQHF
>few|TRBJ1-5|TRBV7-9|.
TGTGCCAGCAGCTTAGACACCTTGGGGCCCCAGCATTTT
CASSLDTLGPQHF
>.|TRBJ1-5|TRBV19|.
TGTGCCAGTAGTTCAAACCGGGACTATTCCGGTCAGCCCCAGCATTTT
CASSSNRDYSGQPQHF
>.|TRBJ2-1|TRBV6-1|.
TGTGCCAGCAGCTCTCAAACTTGGGGGGAGGCGGCCTACAATGAGCAGTTCTTC
CASSSQTWGEAAYNEQFF
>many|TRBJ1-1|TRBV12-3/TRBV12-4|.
TGTGCCAGCAGTCTTACAGGGTTGGGAAACACTGAAGCTTTCTTT
CASSLTGLGNTEAFF
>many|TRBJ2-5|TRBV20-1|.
TGCAGTGCTAGGGCCCGTCGGGACTACCAAGAGACCCAGTACTTC
CSARARRDYQETQYF
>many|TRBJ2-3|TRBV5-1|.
TGCGCCAGCAGCTCTGGACACCTACCGAGAGGGGCTACGCAGTATTTT
CASSSGHLPRGATQYF
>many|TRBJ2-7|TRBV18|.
TGTGCCAGCCAGCAAAATGTGGGCGACTACGAGCAGTACTTC
CASQQNVGDYEQYF
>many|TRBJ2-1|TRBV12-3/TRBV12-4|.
TGTGCCAGCAGTTTGAAGAATGAGCAGTTCTTC
CASSLKNEQFF
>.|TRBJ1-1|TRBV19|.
TGTGCCAGTAGTATCCCGGGACTTAGGAACACTGAAGCTTTCTTT
CASSIPGLRNTEAFF
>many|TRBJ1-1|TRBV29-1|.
TGCAGCGTTGTCGGCCTCCGCATGAACACTGAAGCTTTCTTT
CSVVGLRMNTEAFF
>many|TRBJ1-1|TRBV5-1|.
TGCGCCAGCAGCTTGGCCGCGACCCCGGGAGGAGCTTTCTTT
CASSLAATPGGAFF
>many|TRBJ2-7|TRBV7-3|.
TGTGCCAGCAGCTTAAAGGGGGGCCCAGGAGAGCAGTACTTC
CASSLKGGPGEQYF
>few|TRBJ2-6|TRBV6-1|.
TGTGCCAGCACCGGACAGTATTCTCTGGGGGCCAACGTCCTGACTTTC
CASTGQYSLGANVLTF
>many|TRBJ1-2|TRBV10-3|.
TGTGCCATCAGCCGGGATCTTAAGGGCTATGGCTACACCTTC
CAISRDLKGYGYTF